This T cell receptor (beta chain) was captured by sequencing in a study of blood T cells in healthy people across ages. Germline-derived CDR1 and CDR2 are GTSNPN and SVGIG (reference sequence). The V gene lost 2 bases and the J gene lost 4 bases, with 11 bases spanning the gap. This CDR3 has 13 amino acids. Using a J-beta primer mix together with a sample-barcoded 5' primer, a second PCR was run for roughly 7 to 11 cycles. Each cDNA was tagged by a template-switch adaptor containing 12 random nucleotides. Using its own MiXCR run on the 5' RACE reads, TCRdb lists one record per CDR3 protein. This table has under 2 million distinct CDR3 sequences, roughly 32% appearing once. For this clonotype: The antigen is unknown.

Study-level results: Underestimates were what the diversity estimates from one million T cells were considered to be.

This TCR was recovered from a woman aged 30 to 39 in good health. The chain employs TRBV30 and TRBJ1-2, with D tentatively TRBD1 (5 bases). Sequences were obtained from blood. The CDR3 coding sequence is TGTGCCTGGAGTACCGACAGAACCTATGGCTACACCTTC. Translation: CAWSTDRTYGYTF.